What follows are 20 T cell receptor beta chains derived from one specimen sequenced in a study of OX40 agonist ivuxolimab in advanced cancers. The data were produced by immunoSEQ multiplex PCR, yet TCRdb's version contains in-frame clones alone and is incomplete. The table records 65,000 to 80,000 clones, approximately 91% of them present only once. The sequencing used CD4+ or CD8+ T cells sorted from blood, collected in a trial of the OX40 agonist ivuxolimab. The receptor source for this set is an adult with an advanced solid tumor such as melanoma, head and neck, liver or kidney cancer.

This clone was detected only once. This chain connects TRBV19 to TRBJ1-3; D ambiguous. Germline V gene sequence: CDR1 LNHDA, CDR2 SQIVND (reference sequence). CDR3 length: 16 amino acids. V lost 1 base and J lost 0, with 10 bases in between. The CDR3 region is CASSIGGWNSGNTIYF. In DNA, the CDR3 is TGTGCCAGTAGTATAGGAGGGTGGAACTCTGGAAACACCATATATTTT. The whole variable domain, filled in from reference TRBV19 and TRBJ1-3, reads DGGITQSPKYLFRKEGQNVTLSCEQNLNHDAMYWYRQDPGQGLRLIYYSQIVNDFQKGDIAEGYSVSREKKESFPLTVTSAQKNPTAFYLCASSIGGWNSGNTIYFGEGSWLTVV.

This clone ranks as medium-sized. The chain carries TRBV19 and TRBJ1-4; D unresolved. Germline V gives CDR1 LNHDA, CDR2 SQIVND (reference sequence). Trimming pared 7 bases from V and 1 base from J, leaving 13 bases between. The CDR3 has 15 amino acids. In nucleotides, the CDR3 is TGTGCCAGTACCTTCGACGGGAGAACTAATGAAAAACTGTTTTTT. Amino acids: CASTFDGRTNEKLFF. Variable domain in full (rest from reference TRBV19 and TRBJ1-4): DGGITQSPKYLFRKEGQNVTLSCEQNLNHDAMYWYRQDPGQGLRLIYYSQIVNDFQKGDIAEGYSVSREKKESFPLTVTSAQKNPTAFYLCASTFDGRTNEKLFFGSGTQLSVL.

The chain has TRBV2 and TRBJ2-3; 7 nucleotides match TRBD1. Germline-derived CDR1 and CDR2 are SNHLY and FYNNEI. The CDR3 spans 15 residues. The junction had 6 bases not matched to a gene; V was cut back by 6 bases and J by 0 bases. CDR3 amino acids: CASSAGTASTDTQYF. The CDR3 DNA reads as TGTGCCAGCAGCGCCGGGACAGCTAGCACAGATACGCAGTATTTT.

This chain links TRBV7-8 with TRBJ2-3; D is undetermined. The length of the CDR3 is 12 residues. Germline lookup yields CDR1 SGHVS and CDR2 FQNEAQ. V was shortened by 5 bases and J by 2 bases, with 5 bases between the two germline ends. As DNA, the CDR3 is TGTGCCAGCAGCCAACTCACAGATACGCAGTATTTT. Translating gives CASSQLTDTQYF. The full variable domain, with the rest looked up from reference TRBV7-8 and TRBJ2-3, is GAGVSQSPRYKVAKRGQDVALRCDPISGHVSLFWYQQALGQGPEFLTYFQNEAQLDKSGLPSDRFFAERPEGSVSTLKIQRTQQEDSAVYLCASSQLTDTQYFGPGTRLTVL.

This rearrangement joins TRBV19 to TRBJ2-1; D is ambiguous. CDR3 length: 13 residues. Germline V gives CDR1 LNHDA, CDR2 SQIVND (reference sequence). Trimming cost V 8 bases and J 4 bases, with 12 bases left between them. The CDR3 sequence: CASRPRAYNEQFF. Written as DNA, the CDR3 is TGTGCCAGTCGCCCTAGAGCATACAATGAGCAGTTCTTC. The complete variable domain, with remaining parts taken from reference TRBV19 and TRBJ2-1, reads DGGITQSPKYLFRKEGQNVTLSCEQNLNHDAMYWYRQDPGQGLRLIYYSQIVNDFQKGDIAEGYSVSREKKESFPLTVTSAQKNPTAFYLCASRPRAYNEQFFGPGTRLTVL.

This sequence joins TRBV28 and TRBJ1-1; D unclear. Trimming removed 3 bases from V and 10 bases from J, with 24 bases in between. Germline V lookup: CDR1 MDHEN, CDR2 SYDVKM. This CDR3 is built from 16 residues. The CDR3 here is CASSFASVRAPLPAFF. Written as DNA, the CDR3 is TGTGCCAGCAGTTTTGCGTCGGTCCGTGCCCCACTTCCAGCTTTCTTT.

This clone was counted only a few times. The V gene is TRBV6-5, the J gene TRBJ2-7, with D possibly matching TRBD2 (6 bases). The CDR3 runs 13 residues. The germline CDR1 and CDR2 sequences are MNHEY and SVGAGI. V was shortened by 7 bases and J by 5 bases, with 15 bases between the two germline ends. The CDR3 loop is CASKGGEDHEQYF. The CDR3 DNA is TGTGCCAGCAAAGGAGGGGAGGACCACGAGCAGTACTTC.

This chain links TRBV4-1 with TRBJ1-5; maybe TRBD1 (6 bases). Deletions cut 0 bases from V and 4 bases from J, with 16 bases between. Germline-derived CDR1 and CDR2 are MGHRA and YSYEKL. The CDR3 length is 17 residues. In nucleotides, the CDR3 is TGCGCCAGCAGCCAAGACTGGGCAGGGCAGGGGAATCAGCCCCAGCATTTT. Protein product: CASSQDWAGQGNQPQHF.

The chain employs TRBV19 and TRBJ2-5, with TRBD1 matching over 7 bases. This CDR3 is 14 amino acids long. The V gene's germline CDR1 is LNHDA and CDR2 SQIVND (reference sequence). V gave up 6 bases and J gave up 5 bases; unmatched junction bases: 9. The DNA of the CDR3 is TGTGCCAGTAGAATGACAGGGTATGGGGAGACCCAGTACTTC. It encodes CASRMTGYGETQYF.

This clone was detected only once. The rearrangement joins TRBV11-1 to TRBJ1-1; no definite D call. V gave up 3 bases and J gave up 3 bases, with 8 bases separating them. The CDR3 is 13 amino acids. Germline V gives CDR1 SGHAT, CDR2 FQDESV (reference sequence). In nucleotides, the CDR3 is TGTGCCAGCAGCTTGGGCGTGGACACTGAAGCTTTCTTT. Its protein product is CASSLGVDTEAFF.

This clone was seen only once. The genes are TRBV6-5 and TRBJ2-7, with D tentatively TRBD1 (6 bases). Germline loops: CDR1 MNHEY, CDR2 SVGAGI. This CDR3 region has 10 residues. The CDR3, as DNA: TGTGCGGCAGGGGTTAACGAGCAGTACTTC. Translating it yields CAAGVNEQYF.

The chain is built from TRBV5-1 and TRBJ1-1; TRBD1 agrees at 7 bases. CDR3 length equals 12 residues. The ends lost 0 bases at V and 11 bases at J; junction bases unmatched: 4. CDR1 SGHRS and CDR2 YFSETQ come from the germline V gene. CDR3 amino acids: CASSLAGGTAFF. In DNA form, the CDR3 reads TGCGCCAGCAGCTTGGCAGGGGGTACGGCTTTCTTT.

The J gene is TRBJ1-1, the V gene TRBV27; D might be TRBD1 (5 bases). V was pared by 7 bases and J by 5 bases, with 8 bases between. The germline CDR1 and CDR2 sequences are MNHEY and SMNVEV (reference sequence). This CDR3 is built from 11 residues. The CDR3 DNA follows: TGTGCCAGCACCCAGGGTACTGAAGCTTTCTTT. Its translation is CASTQGTEAFF.

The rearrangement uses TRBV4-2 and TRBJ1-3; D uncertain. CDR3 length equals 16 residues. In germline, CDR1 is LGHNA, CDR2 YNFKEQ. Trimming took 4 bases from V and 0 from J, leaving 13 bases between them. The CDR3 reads CASSPELFLSGNTIYF. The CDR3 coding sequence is TGTGCCAGCAGCCCAGAGCTATTTCTCTCTGGAAACACCATATATTTT.

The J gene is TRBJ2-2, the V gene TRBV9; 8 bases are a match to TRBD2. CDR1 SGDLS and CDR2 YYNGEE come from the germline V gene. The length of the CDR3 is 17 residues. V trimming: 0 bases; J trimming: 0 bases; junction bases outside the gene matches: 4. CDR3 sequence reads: CASSVGVAGPNTGELFF. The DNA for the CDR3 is TGTGCCAGCAGCGTAGGGGTAGCGGGGCCGAACACCGGGGAGCTGTTTTTT.

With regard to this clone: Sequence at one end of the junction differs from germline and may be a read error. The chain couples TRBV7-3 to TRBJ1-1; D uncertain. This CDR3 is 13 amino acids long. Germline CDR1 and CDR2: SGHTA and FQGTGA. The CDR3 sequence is CANSSYTNTEAFF. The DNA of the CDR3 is TGTGCCAACAGCTCCTACACGAACACTGAAGCTTTCTTT. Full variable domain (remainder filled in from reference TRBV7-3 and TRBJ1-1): GAGVSQTPSNKVTEKGKYVELRCDPISGHTALYWYRQSLGQGPEFLIYFQGTGAADDSGLPNDRFFAVRPEGSVSTLKIQRTERGDSAVYLCANSSYTNTEAFFGQGTRLTVV.

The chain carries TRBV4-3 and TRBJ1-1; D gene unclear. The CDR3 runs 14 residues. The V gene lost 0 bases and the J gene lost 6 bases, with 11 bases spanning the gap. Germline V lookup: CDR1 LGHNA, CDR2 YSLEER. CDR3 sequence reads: CASSQDMGGAEAFF. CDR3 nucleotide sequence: TGCGCCAGCAGCCAAGATATGGGAGGAGCTGAAGCTTTCTTT.

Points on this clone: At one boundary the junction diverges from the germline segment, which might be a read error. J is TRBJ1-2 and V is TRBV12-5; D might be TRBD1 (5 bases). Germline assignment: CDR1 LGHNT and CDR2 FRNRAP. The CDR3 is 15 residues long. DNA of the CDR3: TGTGCTAGTGGTCACCCCGATTTGCAGGGAAAGACCTATGGCTTC. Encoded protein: CASGHPDLQGKTYGF.

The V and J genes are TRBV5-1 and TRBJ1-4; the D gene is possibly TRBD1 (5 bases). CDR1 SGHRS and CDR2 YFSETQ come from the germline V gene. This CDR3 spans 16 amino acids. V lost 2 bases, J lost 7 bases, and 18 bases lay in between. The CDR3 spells CASSFTGEGGREKLFF. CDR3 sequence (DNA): TGCGCCAGCAGCTTCACAGGAGAAGGTGGGCGTGAAAAACTGTTTTTT.

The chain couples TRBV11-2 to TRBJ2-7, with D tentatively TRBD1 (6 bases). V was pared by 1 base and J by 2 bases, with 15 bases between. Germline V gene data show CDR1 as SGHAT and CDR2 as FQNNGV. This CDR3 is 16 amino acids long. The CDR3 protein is CASSLGQYREAYEQYF. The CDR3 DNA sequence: TGTGCCAGCAGCTTAGGCCAATACAGGGAAGCCTACGAGCAGTACTTC.